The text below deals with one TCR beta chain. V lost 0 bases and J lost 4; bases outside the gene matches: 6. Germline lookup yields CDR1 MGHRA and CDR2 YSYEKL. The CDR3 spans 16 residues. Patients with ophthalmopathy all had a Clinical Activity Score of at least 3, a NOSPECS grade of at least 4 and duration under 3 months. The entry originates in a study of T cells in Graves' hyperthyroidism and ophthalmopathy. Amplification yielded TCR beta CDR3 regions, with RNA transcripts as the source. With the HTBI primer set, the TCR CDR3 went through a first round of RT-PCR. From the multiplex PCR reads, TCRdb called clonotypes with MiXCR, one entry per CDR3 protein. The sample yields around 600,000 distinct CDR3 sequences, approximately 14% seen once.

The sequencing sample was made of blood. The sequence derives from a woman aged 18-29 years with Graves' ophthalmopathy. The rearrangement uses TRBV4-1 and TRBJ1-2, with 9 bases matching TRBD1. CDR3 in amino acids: CASSQEDRGGLYGYTF. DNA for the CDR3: TGCGCCAGCAGCCAAGAGGACAGGGGAGGACTCTATGGCTACACCTTC.